These 20 T cell receptor beta chains originate from one sample sequenced in a study of blood T cell repertoires in COVID-19. Profiling relied on immunoSEQ multiplex PCR, and the TCRdb table lists in-frame clones only, not all of them. The repertoire holds 200,000 to 300,000 clones, with 85% to 90% as singletons. The sequencing input was peripheral blood. The receptors here all came from a woman in her 40s who had recovered from COVID-19.

The CDR3 DNA reads as TGCGCCAGCAGCCACCTCGGGAAACCAACCTCTGGAAACACCATATATTTT. This gives the protein CASSHLGKPTSGNTIYF. The chain links TRBV4-1 to TRBJ1-3; D is ambiguous. Germline CDR1 is MGHRA and CDR2 is YSYEKL. The CDR3 spans 17 residues. Trimming cost V 3 bases and J 0 bases, with 15 bases left between them.

V is TRBV7-2 and J is TRBJ2-5; D is uncertain. Looked up from germline, CDR1 is SGHTA and CDR2 is FQGNSA. V gave up 5 bases and J gave up 9 bases, with 13 bases separating them. This CDR3 comprises 12 residues. This chain's CDR3 is CASSPHVEAQYF. For the CDR3, the DNA is TGTGCCAGCAGCCCACACGTTGAGGCCCAGTACTTC. The full variable domain, completed using reference TRBV7-2 and TRBJ2-5, is GAGVSQSPSNKVTEKGKDVELRCDPISGHTALYWYRQSLGQGLEFLIYFQGNSAPDKSGLPSDRFSAERTGGSVSTLTIQRTQQEDSAVYLCASSPHVEAQYFGPGTRLLVL.

This chain links TRBV5-4 with TRBJ2-1, with a possible D match to TRBD2 (6 bases). CDR3 length: 17 residues. Trimming shortened V by 1 base and J by 0 bases, and 14 bases separated the two germline ends. CDR1 and CDR2 from the germline V gene are SGHNT and YYREEE (reference sequence). CDR3 region: CASSLLLAPSSYNEQFF. CDR3 nucleotide sequence: TGTGCCAGCAGCTTGCTCCTAGCGCCCAGCTCCTACAATGAGCAGTTCTTC. Variable domain in full (rest from reference TRBV5-4 and TRBJ2-1): ETGVTQSPTHLIKTRGQQVTLRCSSQSGHNTVSWYQQALGQGPQFIFQYYREEENGRGNFPPRFSGLQFPNYSSELNVNALELDDSALYLCASSLLLAPSSYNEQFFGPGTRLTVL.

J is TRBJ2-6 and V is TRBV11-3, with no clear D. In germline, CDR1 is SGHNT, CDR2 YENEEA. The CDR3 contains 13 residues. The V end lost 3 bases, the J end lost 5 bases, and 5 bases lay between the germline ends. CDR3 sequence: CASSLGRANVLTF. Written as DNA, the CDR3 is TGTGCCAGCAGCTTGGGCAGGGCCAACGTCCTGACTTTC.

The rearrangement joins TRBV2 to TRBJ2-7, with 7 nucleotides matching TRBD1. The trim removed 8 bases at V and 2 bases at J, leaving 9 bases unmatched. The CDR3 is 14 amino acids. The germline V gene encodes CDR1 SNHLY and CDR2 FYNNEI. The chain's CDR3 is CASRPRGLAYEQYV. As DNA, the CDR3 is TGTGCCAGCCGCCCAAGGGGGCTCGCCTACGAGCAGTACGTC.

This clone is a singleton in its sample. V and J are TRBV27 and TRBJ2-1, with 9 bases aligning to TRBD2. This CDR3 region has 16 residues. The V gene's germline CDR1 is MNHEY and CDR2 SMNVEV (reference sequence). Trimming at V came to 2 bases and at J to 4 bases, leaving 6 bases not matched to a gene. The CDR3 reads CASSLRLAALYNEQFF. The CDR3 nucleotides read TGTGCCAGCAGTTTACGACTAGCGGCCCTGTACAATGAGCAGTTCTTC.

In the case of this clone: Other DNA sequences in this sample translate to the same CDR3. The chain couples TRBV25-1 to TRBJ2-6; the D gene is possibly TRBD1 (5 bases). Germline CDR1 MGHDK, CDR2 SYGVNS. The CDR3 length is 15 residues. The V end lost 6 bases, the J end lost 1 base, and 10 bases lay between the germline ends. CDR3 region: CASSRQGSGANVLTF. Written as DNA, the CDR3 is TGTGCCAGCAGCCGCCAGGGATCTGGGGCCAACGTCCTGACTTTC. Looking up the rest from reference TRBV25-1 and TRBJ2-6 gives the full variable domain: EADIYQTPRYLVIGTGKKITLECSQTMGHDKMYWYQQDPGMELHLIHYSYGVNSTEKGDLSSESTVSRIRTEHFPLTLESARPSHTSQYLCASSRQGSGANVLTFGAGSRLTVL.

Regarding this clone: At one of its ends the junction is not consistent with the germline gene, which may arise from a read error. This chain links TRBV7-9 with TRBJ2-3; 7 bases are shared with TRBD2. Germline CDR1 is SEHNR and CDR2 is FQNEAQ (reference sequence). This CDR3 has 15 amino acids. CDR3 nucleotide sequence: TGTGCCAGCAGCCCCAGAAGGCTAGCGGCAGATGCGCAGTATTTT. Translation: CASSPRRLAADAQYF.

The rearrangement joins TRBV30 to TRBJ1-4; 9 bases match TRBD1. Trimming took 1 base from V and 7 from J; bases not matched to a gene: 7. The CDR3 is 15 residues long. Germline CDR1 GTSNPN, CDR2 SVGIG (reference sequence). The CDR3 region has the DNA TGTGCCTGGAGTGCCGGGACAGGGAGCGGTGAAAAACTGTTTTTT. As protein: CAWSAGTGSGEKLFF.

The chain is built from TRBV12-5 and TRBJ1-2, with D maybe TRBD1 (5 bases). With 6 bases removed from V and 2 bases from J, the gap between germline ends came to 25 bases. Germline CDR1 reads LGHNT; CDR2 reads FRNRAP. CDR3 length: 18 residues. CDR3 amino acids: CASGPPGGRHENNYGYTF. The CDR3 nucleotides are TGTGCTAGTGGCCCACCCGGGGGTAGGCACGAAAACAACTATGGCTACACCTTC. The full variable domain, its missing parts supplied by reference TRBV12-5 and TRBJ1-2, is DARVTQTPRHKVTEMGQEVTMRCQPILGHNTVFWYRQTMMQGLELLAYFRNRAPLDDSGMPKDRFSAEMPDATLATLKIQPSEPRDSAVYFCASGPPGGRHENNYGYTFGSGTRLTVV.

This chain uses TRBV18 with TRBJ2-5; TRBD2 matches at 8 bases. V was pared by 2 bases and J by 4 bases, with 6 bases of the junction left unmatched. This CDR3 region has 15 residues. CDR1 and CDR2 from the germline V gene are KGHSH and LQKENI. The CDR3 is CASSPTGTRGETQYF. The DNA for the CDR3 is TGTGCCAGCTCACCAACCGGGACTAGAGGAGAGACCCAGTACTTC.

This clone came up once. CDR3 sequence: CASSPGQGGTGELFF. CDR3 coding DNA: TGCGCCAGCAGCCCCGGGCAGGGGGGCACCGGGGAGCTGTTTTTT. V and J are TRBV5-1 and TRBJ2-2, with D possibly matching TRBD1 (7 bases). The V end lost 4 bases, the J end lost 4 bases, and 14 bases lay between the germline ends. The CDR3 spans 15 residues. The germline V gene has CDR1 SGHRS and CDR2 YFSETQ.

The genes are TRBV11-2 and TRBJ2-1; 12 bases align to TRBD2. CDR1 and CDR2 (germline): SGHAT, FQNNGV. This CDR3 region has 13 residues. V dropped 5 bases and J dropped 14; count of bases not matched to a gene: 7. In DNA form, the CDR3 reads TGTGCCAGCAGCCCGGGACTAGCGGGCGGGGAGTTCTTC. It is translated as CASSPGLAGGEFF.

This clone occurred once. The chain has TRBV11-3 and TRBJ2-1; 11 nucleotides match TRBD2. The V gene's germline CDR1 is SGHNT and CDR2 YENEEA. CDR3 length: 15 residues. V gave up 7 bases and J gave up 4 bases; unmatched junction bases: 6. The CDR3 reads CASTRGTSGYNEQFF. CDR3 DNA: TGTGCCAGCACCCGGGGGACTAGCGGTTACAATGAGCAGTTCTTC.

This clone was recorded only once. The V call is TRBV5-1, the J call TRBJ2-6, with 11 bases that match TRBD2. The CDR3 has 18 amino acids. Germline V gives CDR1 SGHRS, CDR2 YFSETQ. The V segment lost 3 bases and the J segment 2 bases; nucleotides outside the gene matches: 7. The CDR3 sequence is CASSWGLAGGAGANVLTF. CDR3 sequence (DNA): TGCGCCAGCAGCTGGGGCCTAGCGGGGGGCGCTGGGGCCAACGTCCTGACTTTC.

The rearrangement uses TRBV12-3 or TRBV12-4 and TRBJ2-1, with D uncertain. The CDR3 spans 13 residues. Trimming pared 6 bases from V and 4 bases from J, leaving 10 bases between. CDR3 nucleotides: TGTGCCAGCAGACCCGCAGGATACAATGAGCAGTTCTTC. As protein: CASRPAGYNEQFF.

The V and J genes are TRBV7-3 and TRBJ2-3; D is ambiguous. Germline CDR1 is SGHTA and CDR2 is FQGTGA. V was clipped by 1 base and J by 2 bases, with 7 bases between them. This CDR3 has 14 amino acids. CDR3 sequence: CASSLIGPTDTQYF. The CDR3 DNA sequence: TGTGCCAGCAGCTTAATTGGCCCCACAGATACGCAGTATTTT.

J is TRBJ2-1 and V is TRBV27, with D perhaps TRBD1 (7 bases). Deletions cut 2 bases from V and 9 bases from J, with 14 bases between. The V gene's germline CDR1 is MNHEY and CDR2 SMNVEV (reference sequence). This CDR3 has 14 amino acids. The CDR3: CASSLGGGGSEQFF. CDR3 bases: TGTGCCAGCAGTTTAGGTGGAGGGGGCTCTGAGCAGTTCTTC.

The chain carries TRBV19 and TRBJ1-1, with D perhaps TRBD1 (6 bases). The CDR3 runs 12 residues. V was clipped by 6 bases and J by 11 bases, with 16 bases between them. Germline assignment: CDR1 LNHDA and CDR2 SQIVND (reference sequence). CDR3 region: CASRRGGRLAFF. CDR3 bases: TGTGCCAGTAGGAGGGGGGGCCGGCTCGCTTTCTTT.

V gene TRBV11-2 combines with J gene TRBJ1-2, with unresolved D. The CDR3 loop spans 14 amino acids. Trimming stripped 1 base from V and 2 bases from J, with 8 bases between. Germline assignment: CDR1 SGHAT and CDR2 FQNNGV. The CDR3 nucleotides read TGTGCCAGCAGCTTAGGGCCCCGAAACTATGGCTACACCTTC. It specifies CASSLGPRNYGYTF.